Listed here is a single T cell receptor beta chain. The sample belongs to a study of T-cell reconstitution after alpha-beta-depleted transplantation in children. Trimming left V 6 bases short and J 2 bases short, with 11 bases between. Per germline, CDR1 LGHDT and CDR2 YNNKEL (reference sequence). This CDR3 has 13 residues. It was with unique molecular identifiers that the TCRbeta library was prepared. TCRdb called the PCR reads again in MiXCR, with one record for every CDR3 protein. The data contain around 400,000 distinct CDR3 sequences, under 13% of them seen just once; the ten biggest clones take up 4.5% to 7%.

This sequence was found in a human donor who donated a stem cell graft to a child with acute myeloid leukemia. This sequence joins TRBV3-1 and TRBJ2-7; D might be TRBD1 (5 bases). The starting material was PBMCs from the stem cell graft donor, obtained from the stem cell graft. In nucleotides, the CDR3 is TGTGCCAGCAGGGAAGACAGCCCCTACGAGCAGTACGTC. This encodes CASREDSPYEQYV.